Sequencing of this TCR beta chain was carried out in a study of shared clonotypes between healthy human individuals. Adults of Caucasian background living in Nashville, Tennessee made up all donors. Ten immunoSEQ deep assay plates were used to sequence the DNA of unsorted PBMCs. Assay: immunoSEQ multiplex PCR; the TCRdb copy retains only in-frame clones and omits some. The table has 450,000 to 500,000 clones, over 70% seen once; the top ten hold approximately 11%. On this clone: A far bigger clonotype differs at one base, so this is likely a read error. The sample carries other DNA sequences with the same CDR3.

Sequencing used PBMCs. This TCR derives from a woman between 40 and 50 years old in good health. Some clones in this sample may be carry-over from other donors' samples.

CDR3 in amino acids: CASSPLGGRGTDTQYF. CDR3 coding DNA: TGTGCCAGCAGTCCCCTGGGGGGACGTGGCACAGATACGCAGTATTTT. J is TRBJ2-3 and V is TRBV2, with D possibly TRBD2 on 6 matching bases. The CDR3 extends over 16 amino acids. V lost 5 bases and J lost 1, with 16 bases in between. Germline V gene lookup returns CDR1 SNHLY and CDR2 FYNNEI.